This TCR beta chain was obtained from a study of cytomegalovirus exposure and HLA in healthy donors. Study-wide context: Unique TCRs from HLA-typed donors, some 85 million of them, were held in an early data release.

V lost 0 bases, J lost 4 bases, and 11 bases lay in between. CDR1 and CDR2 (germline): SGHRS, YFSETQ. The CDR3 sequence is 14 residues long. PCR was performed using 60 Vbeta and 13 Jbeta primers. Repertoires were generated with immunoSEQ multiplex PCR, while TCRdb's copy carries only in-frame clones and drops some. The table shows about 200,000 clones, with around 81% occurring only once. The chain links TRBV5-1 to TRBJ2-7; D might be TRBD2 (6 bases). The TCR comes from a man aged 25 to 45 in good health and CMV-seronegative. Source material: PBMCs. The CDR3 protein is CASSLEREFYEQYF. In nucleotides, the CDR3 is TGCGCCAGCAGCTTGGAACGGGAGTTTTACGAGCAGTACTTC.